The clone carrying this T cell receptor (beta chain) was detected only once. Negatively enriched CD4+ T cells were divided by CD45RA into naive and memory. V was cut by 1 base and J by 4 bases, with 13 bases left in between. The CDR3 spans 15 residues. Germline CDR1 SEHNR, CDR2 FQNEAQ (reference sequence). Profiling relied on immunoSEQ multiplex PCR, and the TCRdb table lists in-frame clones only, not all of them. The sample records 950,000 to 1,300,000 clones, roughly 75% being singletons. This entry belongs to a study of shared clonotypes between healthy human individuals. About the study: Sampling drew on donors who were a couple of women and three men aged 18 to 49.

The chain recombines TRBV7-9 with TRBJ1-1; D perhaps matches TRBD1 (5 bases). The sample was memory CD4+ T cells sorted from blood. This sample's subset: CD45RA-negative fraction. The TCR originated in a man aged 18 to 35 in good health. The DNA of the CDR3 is TGTGCCAGCAGCTTAGTGCCGGGGGTAGGCACTGAAGCTTTCTTT. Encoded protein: CASSLVPGVGTEAFF.